This T cell receptor beta chain comes out of a study of T cell changes during pregnancy in multiple sclerosis. Germline lookup yields CDR1 ENHRY and CDR2 SYGVKD. Trimming pared 6 bases from V and 4 bases from J, leaving 12 bases between. This CDR3 is built from 13 residues. The repertoire was sequenced with immunoSEQ multiplex PCR; TCRdb's copy has only in-frame clones and lacks some. The top ten clones hold around 2% of a sample with some 77,000 clones, approximately 90% of them seen once. The genes are TRBV10-3 and TRBJ1-2; the D gene is possibly TRBD1 (6 bases). The receptor was derived from a female donor with multiple sclerosis, enrolled in a pregnancy study. Sequences were derived from peripheral blood, sampled before pregnancy. CDR3 protein: CAIRSPQGYGYTF. CDR3 DNA: TGTGCCATCAGGAGCCCACAGGGCTATGGCTACACCTTC.